The 10 T cell receptor beta chains below all came from one sample that was sequenced in a study of neurological immune-mediated disorders. TCRdb reanalysed the 5' RACE reads using MiXCR and keeps one entry per CDR3 protein. Of some 120,000 distinct CDR3 sequences in the sample, more than 2.5% were seen once. The material sequenced was PBMCs. These receptors all stem from a woman aged 30 to 39 with multiple sclerosis.

This clonotype was seen many times. The chain employs TRBV20-1 and TRBJ1-5; D remains unclear. The CDR3 contains 12 residues. V lost 1 base and J 5 bases, leaving 6 bases between the germline ends. Germline values: CDR1 DFQATT, CDR2 SNEGSKA (reference sequence). CDR3 nucleotide sequence: TGCAGTGCTAGAGTTGGGGATCAGCCCCAGCATTTT. It translates to CSARVGDQPQHF.

This clonotype has just a few counts. This sequence may be a read error, since a much larger clone differs from it by one base. The V call is TRBV6-2 or TRBV6-3, the J call TRBJ2-6; TRBD1 might be the D (5 bases). The germline V gene encodes CDR1 MNHEY and CDR2 SVGEGT. The CDR3 extends over 14 amino acids. The CDR3 nucleotides are TGTGCCAGCAGTACCTGGTCTGGGGCCAAAGTCCTGACTTTC. Translating it yields CASSTWSGAKVLTF.

V usage is TRBV9 and J usage is TRBJ2-3, with TRBD2 matching 8 bases. Germline CDR1 is SGDLS and CDR2 is YYNGEE. This CDR3 has 15 amino acids. The junction had 7 bases not matched to a gene; V was cut back by 7 bases and J by 0 bases. CDR3 protein: CASSPGRGSTDTQYF. CDR3 DNA sequence: TGTGCCAGCTCCCCCGGGAGGGGAAGCACAGATACGCAGTATTTT.

At least ten counts were recorded for this clonotype. Here the CDR3 DNA reads TGTGCCAGCAGCCAAGATTGGAGGGAGGGCGGGAGCGATGGCTACACCTTC. It yields the protein CASSQDWREGGSDGYTF. This chain connects TRBV14 to TRBJ1-2; D call uncertain. The CDR3 has 17 residues. Germline CDR1 SGHDN, CDR2 FVKESK. Trimming took 0 bases from V and 6 from J, leaving 20 bases between them.

The sample holds many counts of this clonotype. The V call is TRBV2, the J call TRBJ2-5; TRBD2 matches at 7 bases. Per germline, CDR1 SNHLY and CDR2 FYNNEI. This CDR3 has 13 residues. The V gene end was trimmed by 7 bases and the J gene end by 5 bases; junction bases not matched to a gene: 7. The CDR3 loop is CASMRTSVETQYF. The CDR3 nucleotides read TGTGCCAGCATGAGGACTAGTGTCGAGACCCAGTACTTC.

This clonotype showed up many times. The chain carries TRBV5-1 and TRBJ2-7; TRBD1 might be the D (6 bases). The CDR3 spans 15 residues. Germline CDR1 SGHRS, CDR2 YFSETQ. Between the trimmed V and J ends, which lost 1 base and 7 bases, there was a span of 18 bases. The CDR3 is CASSLSPGVIREQYF. DNA for the CDR3: TGCGCCAGCAGCTTGTCTCCAGGGGTGATTCGGGAGCAGTACTTC.

In this sample, this clonotype turned up many times. The gene calls are TRBV6-5 and TRBJ2-5, with 7 bases lining up with TRBD2. V was clipped by 6 bases and J by 3 bases; unmatched bases: 7. This CDR3 region has 14 residues. Germline lookup yields CDR1 MNHEY and CDR2 SVGAGI. CDR3 sequence reads: CASRVLANKETQYF. The DNA for the CDR3 is TGTGCCAGCAGGGTACTAGCGAATAAAGAGACCCAGTACTTC.

Many counts were recorded for this clonotype. This sequence joins TRBV14 and TRBJ2-7; TRBD1 might be the D (6 bases). V lost 0 bases and J lost 5, with 23 bases in between. The CDR3 extends over 18 amino acids. Per germline, CDR1 SGHDN and CDR2 FVKESK. CDR3 sequence: CASSQDEYGQYIPNEQYF. The CDR3 bases are TGTGCCAGCAGCCAAGATGAATACGGACAGTATATTCCTAACGAGCAGTACTTC.

The J gene is TRBJ1-1, the V gene TRBV20-1, with D perhaps matching TRBD1 (5 bases). Germline loops: CDR1 DFQATT, CDR2 SNEGSKA (reference sequence). The CDR3 runs 13 residues. V was cut by 6 bases and J by 6 bases, with 17 bases left in between. In DNA form, the CDR3 reads TGCAGTGCAGGATCTGGGGGTACCCCTGAAGCTTTCTTT. Its protein product is CSAGSGGTPEAFF.

This clonotype was picked up many times. V gene TRBV7-9 combines with J gene TRBJ1-2; possible D gene TRBD1, 6 bases. The CDR3 contains 14 residues. Trimming took 0 bases from V and 7 from J, leaving 12 bases between them. CDR1 and CDR2 (germline): SEHNR, FQNEAQ (reference sequence). The CDR3 DNA is TGTGCCAGCAGCTTAGCTTCGGGGGCCGGTGGCTACACCTTC. Translating it yields CASSLASGAGGYTF.